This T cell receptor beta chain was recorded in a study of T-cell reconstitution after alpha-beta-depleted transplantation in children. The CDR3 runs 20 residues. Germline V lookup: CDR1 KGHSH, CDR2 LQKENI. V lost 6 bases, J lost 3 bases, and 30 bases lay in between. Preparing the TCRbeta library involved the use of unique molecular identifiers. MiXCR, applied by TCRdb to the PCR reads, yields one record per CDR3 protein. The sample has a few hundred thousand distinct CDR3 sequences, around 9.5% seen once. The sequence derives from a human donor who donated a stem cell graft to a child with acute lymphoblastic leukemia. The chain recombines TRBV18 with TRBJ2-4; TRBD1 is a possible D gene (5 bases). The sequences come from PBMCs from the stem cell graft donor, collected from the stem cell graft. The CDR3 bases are TGTGCCAGCTCTGACCGACAGACCAAAAAGACCCTAATGGGCAAAAACATTCAGTACTTC. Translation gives CASSDRQTKKTLMGKNIQYF.